This T cell receptor (beta chain) was found in a study of shared T cell receptors in the human thymus. This clone was seen only once. CDR3 size: 13 residues. The ends were cut back, 4 bases at V and 5 bases at J, with 13 bases in the middle. Germline V lookup: CDR1 SGHNT, CDR2 YYREEE (reference sequence). The assay was immunoSEQ multiplex PCR, and TCRdb's table has in-frame clones only and misses some. The sample records under 700,000 clones, about 80% being singletons. The sample also formed part of further work on human thymus T cells. As reported in that work: Infants, healthy and Finnish, who were having corrective surgery for congenital heart defects served as donors. Corrective cardiac operations yielded the resected thymus tissue. Gene usage for V and J segments appeared biased in thymic and blood repertoires. Related studies found that unrelated individuals share highly overlapping thymic repertoires.

This chain connects TRBV5-4 to TRBJ2-7, with a tentative D call TRBD2 (5 bases). The sequenced sample consisted of thymocytes. The TCR was taken from a boy less than two years old with a congenital heart defect. CDR3 amino acids: CASSPREGNEQYF. As DNA, the CDR3 is TGTGCCAGCAGCCCCCGTGAGGGCAACGAGCAGTACTTC.